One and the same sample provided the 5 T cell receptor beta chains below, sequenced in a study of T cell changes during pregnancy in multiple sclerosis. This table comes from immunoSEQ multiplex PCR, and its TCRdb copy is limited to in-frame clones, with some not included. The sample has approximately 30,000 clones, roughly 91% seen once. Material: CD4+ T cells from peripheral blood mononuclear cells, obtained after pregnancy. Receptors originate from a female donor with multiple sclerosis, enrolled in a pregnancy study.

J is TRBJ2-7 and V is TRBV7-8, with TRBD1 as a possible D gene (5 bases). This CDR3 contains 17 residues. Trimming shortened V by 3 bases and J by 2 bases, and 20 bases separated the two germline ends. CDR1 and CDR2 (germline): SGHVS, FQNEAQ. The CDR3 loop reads CASSLDTGAGRAYEQYF. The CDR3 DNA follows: TGTGCCAGCAGCTTGGATACAGGCGCTGGACGTGCCTACGAGCAGTACTTC.

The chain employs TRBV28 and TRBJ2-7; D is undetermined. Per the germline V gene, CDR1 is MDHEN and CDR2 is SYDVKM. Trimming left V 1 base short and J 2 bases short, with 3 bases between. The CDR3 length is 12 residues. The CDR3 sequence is CASSLYTYEQYF. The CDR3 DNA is TGTGCCAGCAGTTTATACACCTACGAGCAGTACTTC.

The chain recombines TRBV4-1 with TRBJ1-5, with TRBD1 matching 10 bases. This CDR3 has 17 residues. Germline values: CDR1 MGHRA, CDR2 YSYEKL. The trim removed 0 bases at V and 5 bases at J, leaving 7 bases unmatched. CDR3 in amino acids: CASSQEGPGQGHQPQHF. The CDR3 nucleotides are TGCGCCAGCAGCCAAGAGGGCCCGGGACAGGGGCATCAGCCCCAGCATTTT.

CDR3: CASSMAFDRGLNRDQPQHF. The CDR3 region has the DNA TGTGCCAGTAGTATGGCCTTCGACAGGGGGCTAAATCGCGATCAGCCCCAGCATTTT. V and J are TRBV19 and TRBJ1-5, with 10 bases aligning to TRBD1. CDR1 is LNHDA and CDR2 is SQIVND in the germline V gene (reference sequence). CDR3 length equals 19 residues. Trimming removed 3 bases from V and 5 bases from J; junction bases left unmatched: 16.

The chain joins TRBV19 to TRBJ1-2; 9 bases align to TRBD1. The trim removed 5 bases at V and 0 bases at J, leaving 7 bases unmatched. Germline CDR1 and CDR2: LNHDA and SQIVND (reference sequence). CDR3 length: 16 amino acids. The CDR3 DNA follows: TGTGCCAGTAGTGCCCAACAGGGGGCAGCTAACTATGGCTACACCTTC. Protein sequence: CASSAQQGAANYGYTF.